The TCR beta chain described here comes from a study of monozygotic twins with inflammatory bowel disease. Details on this clonotype: What it binds is not known.

From the 5' RACE reads, TCRdb lists one entry per CDR3 protein and no DNA. Here the sample table reports approximately 45,000 distinct CDR3 sequences. Study-wide findings and caveats: The study found lower TCRbeta diversity (inverse Simpson) in IBD patients than in healthy co-twins.

The origin of this receptor is a human donor with ulcerative colitis or Crohn's disease, or a healthy co-twin of an affected twin (not recorded which). The sample taken for sequencing was blood.

CDR3 in amino acids: CASRRDPNSNQPQHF. The genes are TRBV6-1 and TRBJ1-5. The CDR3 has 15 amino acids. CDR1 and CDR2 from the germline V gene are MNHNS and SASEGT.